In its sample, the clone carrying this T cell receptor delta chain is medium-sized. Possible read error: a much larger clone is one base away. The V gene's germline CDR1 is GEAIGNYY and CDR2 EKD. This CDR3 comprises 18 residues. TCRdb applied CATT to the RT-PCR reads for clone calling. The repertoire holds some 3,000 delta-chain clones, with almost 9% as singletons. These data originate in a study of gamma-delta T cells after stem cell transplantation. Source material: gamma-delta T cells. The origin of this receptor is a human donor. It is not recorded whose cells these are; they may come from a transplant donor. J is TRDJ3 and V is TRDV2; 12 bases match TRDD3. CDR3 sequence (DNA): TGTGCCTGTGACACCGTACTGGGGGATACCTGGGACACCCGACAGGTGTTTTTC. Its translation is CACDTVLGDTWDTRQVFF.